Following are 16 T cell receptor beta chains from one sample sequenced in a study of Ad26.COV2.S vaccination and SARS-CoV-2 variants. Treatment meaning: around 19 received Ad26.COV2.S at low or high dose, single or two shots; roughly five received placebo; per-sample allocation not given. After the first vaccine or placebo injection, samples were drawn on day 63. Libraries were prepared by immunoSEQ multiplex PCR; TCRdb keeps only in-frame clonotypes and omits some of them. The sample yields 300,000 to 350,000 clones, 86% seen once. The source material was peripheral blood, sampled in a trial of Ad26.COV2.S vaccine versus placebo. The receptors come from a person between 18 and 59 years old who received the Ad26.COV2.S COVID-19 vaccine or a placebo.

The CDR3 protein is CASSFNSGANVLTF. CDR3 DNA: TGTGCCAGCAGCTTTAACTCTGGGGCCAACGTCCTGACTTTC. This chain joins TRBV11-2 and TRBJ2-6, with D unresolved. Trimming removed 3 bases at V and 0 bases at J, with 3 bases between. Germline CDR1 reads SGHAT; CDR2 reads FQNNGV. This CDR3 spans 14 amino acids.

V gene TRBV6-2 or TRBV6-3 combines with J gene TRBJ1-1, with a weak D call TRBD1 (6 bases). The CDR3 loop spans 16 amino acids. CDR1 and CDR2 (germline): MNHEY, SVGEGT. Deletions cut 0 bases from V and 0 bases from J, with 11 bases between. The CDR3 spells CASSYSGHLVNTEAFF. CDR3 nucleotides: TGTGCCAGCAGTTACTCGGGACACTTGGTGAACACTGAAGCTTTCTTT.

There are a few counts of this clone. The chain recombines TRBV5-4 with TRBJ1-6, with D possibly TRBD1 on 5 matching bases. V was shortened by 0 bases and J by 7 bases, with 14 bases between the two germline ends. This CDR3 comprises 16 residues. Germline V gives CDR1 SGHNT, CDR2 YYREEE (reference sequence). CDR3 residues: CASSLGTTNANSPLHF. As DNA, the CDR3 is TGTGCCAGCAGCTTGGGGACAACGAATGCAAATTCACCCCTCCACTTT.

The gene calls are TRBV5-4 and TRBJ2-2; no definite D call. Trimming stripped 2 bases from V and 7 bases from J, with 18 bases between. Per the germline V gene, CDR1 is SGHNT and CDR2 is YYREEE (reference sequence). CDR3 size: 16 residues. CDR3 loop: CASSFEVREYGGELFF. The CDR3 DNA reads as TGTGCCAGCAGCTTTGAGGTTAGGGAATACGGCGGGGAGCTGTTTTTT.

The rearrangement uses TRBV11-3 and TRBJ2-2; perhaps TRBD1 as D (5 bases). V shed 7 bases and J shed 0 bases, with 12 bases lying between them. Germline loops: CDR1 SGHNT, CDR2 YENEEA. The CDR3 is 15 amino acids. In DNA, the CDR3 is TGTGCCAGCACCAAGTGGGGCTCGAACACCGGGGAGCTGTTTTTT. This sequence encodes CASTKWGSNTGELFF.

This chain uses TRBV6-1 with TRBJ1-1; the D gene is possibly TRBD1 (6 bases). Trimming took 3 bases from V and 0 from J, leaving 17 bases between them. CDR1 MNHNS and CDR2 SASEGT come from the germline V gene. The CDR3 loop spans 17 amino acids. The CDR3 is CASSEVGRGLMNTEAFF. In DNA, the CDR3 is TGTGCCAGCAGTGAGGTGGGACGGGGGCTCATGAACACTGAAGCTTTCTTT.

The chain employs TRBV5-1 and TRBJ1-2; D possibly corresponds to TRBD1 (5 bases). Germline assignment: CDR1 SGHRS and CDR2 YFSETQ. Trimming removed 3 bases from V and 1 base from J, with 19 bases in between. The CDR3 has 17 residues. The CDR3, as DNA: TGCGCCAGCAGCTCAGGGCCGGGGCAGGCGGATAACTATGGCTACACCTTC. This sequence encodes CASSSGPGQADNYGYTF. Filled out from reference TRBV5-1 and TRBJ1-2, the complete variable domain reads KAGVTQTPRYLIKTRGQQVTLSCSPISGHRSVSWYQQTPGQGLQFLFEYFSETQRNKGNFPGRFSGRQFSNSRSEMNVSTLELGDSALYLCASSSGPGQADNYGYTFGSGTRLTVV.

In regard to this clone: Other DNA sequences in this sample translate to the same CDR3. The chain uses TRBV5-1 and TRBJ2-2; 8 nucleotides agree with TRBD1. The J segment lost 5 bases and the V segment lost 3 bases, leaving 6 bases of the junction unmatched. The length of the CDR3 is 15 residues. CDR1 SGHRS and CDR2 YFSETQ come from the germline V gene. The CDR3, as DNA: TGCGCCAGCAGCTCCGGACAGGGAGGTACCGGGGAGCTGTTTTTT. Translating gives CASSSGQGGTGELFF.

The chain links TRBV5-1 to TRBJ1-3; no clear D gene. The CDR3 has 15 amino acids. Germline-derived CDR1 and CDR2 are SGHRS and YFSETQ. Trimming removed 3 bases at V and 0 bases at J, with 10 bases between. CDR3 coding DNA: TGCGCCAGCAGCTCGGACGCAGGCTCTGGAAACACCATATATTTT. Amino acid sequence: CASSSDAGSGNTIYF.

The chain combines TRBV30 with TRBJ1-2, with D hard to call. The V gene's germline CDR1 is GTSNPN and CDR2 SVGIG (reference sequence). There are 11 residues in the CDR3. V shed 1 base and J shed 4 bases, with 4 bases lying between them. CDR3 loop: CAWSASYGYTF. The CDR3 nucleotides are TGTGCCTGGAGTGCTAGCTATGGCTACACCTTC.

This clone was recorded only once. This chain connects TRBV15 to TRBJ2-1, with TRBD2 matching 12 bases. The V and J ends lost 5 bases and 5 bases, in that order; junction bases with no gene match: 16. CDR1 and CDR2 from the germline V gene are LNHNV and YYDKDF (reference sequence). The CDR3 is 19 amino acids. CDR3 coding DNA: TGTGCCACCAGCGGGCAAGCGCCTAGCGGGGGGGCCTTAAACAATGAGCAGTTCTTC. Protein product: CATSGQAPSGGALNNEQFF.

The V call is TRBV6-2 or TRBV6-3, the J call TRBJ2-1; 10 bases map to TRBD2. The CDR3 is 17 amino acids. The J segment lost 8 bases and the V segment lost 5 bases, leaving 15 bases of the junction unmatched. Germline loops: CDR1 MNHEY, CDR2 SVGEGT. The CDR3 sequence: CASSTYFVAGGIDEQFF. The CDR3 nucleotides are TGTGCCAGCAGTACCTACTTTGTAGCGGGAGGAATCGATGAGCAGTTCTTC.

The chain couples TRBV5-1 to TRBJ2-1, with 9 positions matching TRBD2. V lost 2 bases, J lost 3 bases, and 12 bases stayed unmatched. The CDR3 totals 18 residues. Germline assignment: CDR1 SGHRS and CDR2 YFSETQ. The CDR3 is CASSFTLLAGDNYNEQFF. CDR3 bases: TGCGCCAGCAGCTTCACACTCTTAGCGGGAGACAACTACAATGAGCAGTTCTTC.

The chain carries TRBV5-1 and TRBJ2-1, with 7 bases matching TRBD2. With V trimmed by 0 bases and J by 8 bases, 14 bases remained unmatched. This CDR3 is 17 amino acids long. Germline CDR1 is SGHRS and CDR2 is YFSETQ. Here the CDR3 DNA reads TGCGCCAGCAGCTTGGCCGGGTTGGGGCGGGGGAGAGATGAGCAGTTCTTC. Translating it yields CASSLAGLGRGRDEQFF. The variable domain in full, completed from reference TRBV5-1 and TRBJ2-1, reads KAGVTQTPRYLIKTRGQQVTLSCSPISGHRSVSWYQQTPGQGLQFLFEYFSETQRNKGNFPGRFSGRQFSNSRSEMNVSTLELGDSALYLCASSLAGLGRGRDEQFFGPGTRLTVL.

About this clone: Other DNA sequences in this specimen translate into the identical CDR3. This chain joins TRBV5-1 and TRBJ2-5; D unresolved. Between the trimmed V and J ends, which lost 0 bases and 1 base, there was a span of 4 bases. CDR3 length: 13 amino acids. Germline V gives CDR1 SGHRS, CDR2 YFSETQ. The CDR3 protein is CASSLVGQETQYF. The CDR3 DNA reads TGCGCCAGCAGCTTGGTAGGCCAAGAGACCCAGTACTTC.

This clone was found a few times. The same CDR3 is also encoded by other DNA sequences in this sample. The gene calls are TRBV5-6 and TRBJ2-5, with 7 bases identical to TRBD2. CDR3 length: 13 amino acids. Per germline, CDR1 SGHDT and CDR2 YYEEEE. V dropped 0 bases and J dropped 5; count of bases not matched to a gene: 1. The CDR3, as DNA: TGTGCCAGCAGCTTGGAGCGGGGTGAGACCCAGTACTTC. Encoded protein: CASSLERGETQYF.